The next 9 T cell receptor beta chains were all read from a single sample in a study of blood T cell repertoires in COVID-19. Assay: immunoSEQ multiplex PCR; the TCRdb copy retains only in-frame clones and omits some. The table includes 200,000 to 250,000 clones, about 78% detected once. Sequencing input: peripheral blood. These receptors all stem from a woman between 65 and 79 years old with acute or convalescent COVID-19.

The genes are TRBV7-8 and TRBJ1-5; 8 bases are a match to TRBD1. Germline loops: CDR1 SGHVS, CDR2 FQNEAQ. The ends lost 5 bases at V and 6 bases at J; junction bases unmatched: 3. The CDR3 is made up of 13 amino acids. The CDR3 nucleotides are TGTGCCAGCAGCCGGACAGGGATTCAGCCCCAGCATTTT. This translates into CASSRTGIQPQHF.

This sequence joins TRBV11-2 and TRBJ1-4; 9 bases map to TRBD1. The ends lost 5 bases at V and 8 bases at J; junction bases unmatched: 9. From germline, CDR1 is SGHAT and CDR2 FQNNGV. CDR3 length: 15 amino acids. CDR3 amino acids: CASSPRTGEGEKLFF. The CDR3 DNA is TGTGCCAGCAGCCCCCGGACAGGGGAAGGAGAAAAACTGTTTTTT.

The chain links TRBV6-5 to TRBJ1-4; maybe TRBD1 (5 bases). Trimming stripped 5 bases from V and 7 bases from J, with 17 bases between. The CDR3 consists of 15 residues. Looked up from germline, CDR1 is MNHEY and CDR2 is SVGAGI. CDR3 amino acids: CASSNRASGGEKLFF. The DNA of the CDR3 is TGTGCCAGCAGTAATCGGGCCTCCGGGGGTGAAAAACTGTTTTTT.

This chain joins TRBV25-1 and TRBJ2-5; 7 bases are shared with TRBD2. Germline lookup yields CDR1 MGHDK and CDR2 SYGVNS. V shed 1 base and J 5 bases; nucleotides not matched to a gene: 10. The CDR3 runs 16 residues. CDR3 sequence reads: CASSEWWERDTETQYF. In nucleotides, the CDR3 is TGTGCCAGCAGTGAATGGTGGGAGCGGGATACGGAGACCCAGTACTTC.

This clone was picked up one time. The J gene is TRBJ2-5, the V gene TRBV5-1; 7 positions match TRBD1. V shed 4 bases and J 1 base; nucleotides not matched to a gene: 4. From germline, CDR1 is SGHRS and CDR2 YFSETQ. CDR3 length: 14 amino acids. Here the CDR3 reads CASSTTGSQETQYF. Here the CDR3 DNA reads TGCGCCAGCAGCACGACAGGGTCCCAAGAGACCCAGTACTTC. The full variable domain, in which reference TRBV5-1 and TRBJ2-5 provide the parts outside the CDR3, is KAGVTQTPRYLIKTRGQQVTLSCSPISGHRSVSWYQQTPGQGLQFLFEYFSETQRNKGNFPGRFSGRQFSNSRSEMNVSTLELGDSALYLCASSTTGSQETQYFGPGTRLLVL.

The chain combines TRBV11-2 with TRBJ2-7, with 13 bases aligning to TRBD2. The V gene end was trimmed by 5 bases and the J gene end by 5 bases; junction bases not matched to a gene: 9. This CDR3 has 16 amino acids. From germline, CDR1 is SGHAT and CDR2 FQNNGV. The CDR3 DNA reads TGTGCCAGCAGCCACCGACTAGCGGGAGGAGGAAACGAGCAGTACTTC. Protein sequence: CASSHRLAGGGNEQYF. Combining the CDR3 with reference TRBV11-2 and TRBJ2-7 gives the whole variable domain EAGVAQSPRYKIIEKRQSVAFWCNPISGHATLYWYQQILGQGPKLLIQFQNNGVVDDSQLPKDRFSAERLKGVDSTLKIQPAKLEDSAVYLCASSHRLAGGGNEQYFGPGTRLTVT.

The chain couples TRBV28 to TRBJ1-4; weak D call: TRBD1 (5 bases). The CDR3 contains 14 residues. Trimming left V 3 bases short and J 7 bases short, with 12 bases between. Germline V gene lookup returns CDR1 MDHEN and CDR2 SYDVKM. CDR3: CASSFAGEREKLFF. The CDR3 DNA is TGTGCCAGCAGTTTTGCGGGGGAACGTGAAAAACTGTTTTTT.

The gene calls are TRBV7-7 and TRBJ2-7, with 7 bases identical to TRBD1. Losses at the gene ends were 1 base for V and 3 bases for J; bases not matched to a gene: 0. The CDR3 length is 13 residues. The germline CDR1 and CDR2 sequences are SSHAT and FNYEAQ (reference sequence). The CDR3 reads CASSLDRGYEQYF. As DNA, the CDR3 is TGTGCCAGCAGCTTAGACAGGGGCTACGAGCAGTACTTC.

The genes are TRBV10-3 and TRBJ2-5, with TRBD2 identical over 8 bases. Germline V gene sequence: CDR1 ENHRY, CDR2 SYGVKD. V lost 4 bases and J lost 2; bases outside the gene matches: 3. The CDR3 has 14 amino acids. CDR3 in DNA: TGTGCCATCAGTGGACGGGAGGGTCAAGAGACCCAGTACTTC. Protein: CAISGREGQETQYF.